A single sample gave rise to the 29 T cell receptor beta chains below, sequenced in a study of cytomegalovirus exposure and HLA in healthy donors. The PCR contained 60 Vbeta and 13 Jbeta primers. Sequenced by immunoSEQ multiplex PCR; TCRdb stores in-frame clones only, minus some. The sample contains 150,000 to 190,000 clones, roughly 75% of which appear only once. Specimen: PBMCs. Receptors were obtained from a man between 18 and 29 years old in good health and CMV-seronegative.

The chain combines TRBV5-1 with TRBJ2-6; 8 bases align to TRBD1. V dropped 3 bases and J dropped 2; count of bases not matched to a gene: 1. From germline, CDR1 is SGHRS and CDR2 YFSETQ. This CDR3 contains 15 residues. The CDR3: CASSSRGPGANVLTF. The CDR3 coding sequence is TGCGCCAGCAGCTCCAGGGGGCCTGGGGCCAACGTCCTGACTTTC.

This chain uses TRBV27 with TRBJ1-5; 7 nucleotides align to TRBD1. Germline V lookup: CDR1 MNHEY, CDR2 SMNVEV (reference sequence). V lost 7 bases and J lost 7; bases outside the gene matches: 10. This CDR3 comprises 14 residues. The CDR3 region has the DNA TGTGCCAGCACTTCGAAACAGGGGTTCCAGCCCCAGCATTTT. Its protein is CASTSKQGFQPQHF.

The chain employs TRBV9 and TRBJ1-4, with D perhaps matching TRBD1 (5 bases). Per germline, CDR1 SGDLS and CDR2 YYNGEE. The ends were cut back, 4 bases at V and 7 bases at J, with 17 bases in the middle. This CDR3 is built from 15 residues. The CDR3: CASSFQGGDGEKLFF. CDR3 nucleotides: TGTGCCAGCAGCTTCCAGGGAGGGGACGGTGAAAAACTGTTTTTT.

This clone was observed once. The V call is TRBV7-2, the J call TRBJ2-5; D unclear. Germline loops: CDR1 SGHTA, CDR2 FQGNSA. Trimming shortened V by 2 bases and J by 9 bases, and 13 bases separated the two germline ends. CDR3 length: 13 amino acids. The CDR3 bases are TGTGCCAGCAGCTTACCCCCCACACGGGCCCAGTACTTC. Encoded protein: CASSLPPTRAQYF.

The chain uses TRBV6-1 and TRBJ2-7; 9 bases map to TRBD2. The CDR3 runs 15 residues. Trimming removed 1 base from V and 3 bases from J; junction bases left unmatched: 4. Per the germline V gene, CDR1 is MNHNS and CDR2 is SASEGT. The CDR3 loop is CASSEETSGIYEQYF. DNA of the CDR3: TGTGCCAGCAGTGAAGAGACTAGCGGAATCTACGAGCAGTACTTC.

The chain combines TRBV18 with TRBJ1-1; possibly TRBD1 for D (5 bases). CDR3 size: 16 residues. Trimming left V 0 bases short and J 0 bases short, with 11 bases between. Germline CDR1 reads KGHSH; CDR2 reads LQKENI. The CDR3 region has the DNA TGTGCCAGCTCACCACCCCGGGGGGGGTTGAACACTGAAGCTTTCTTT. Protein sequence: CASSPPRGGLNTEAFF. The full variable domain, completed using reference TRBV18 and TRBJ1-1, is NAGVMQNPRHLVRRRGQEARLRCSPMKGHSHVYWYRQLPEEGLKFMVYLQKENIIDESGMPKERFSAEFPKEGPSILRIQQVVRGDSAAYFCASSPPRGGLNTEAFFGQGTRLTVV.

The chain recombines TRBV18 with TRBJ2-2; perhaps TRBD2 as D (5 bases). Trimming took 1 base from V and 7 from J, leaving 19 bases between them. CDR3 length equals 17 residues. Germline CDR1 reads KGHSH; CDR2 reads LQKENI. The CDR3 spells CASSPLVRPNAGGELFF. The CDR3 bases are TGTGCCAGCTCACCACTTGTCAGGCCCAACGCGGGCGGGGAGCTGTTTTTT.

The rearrangement joins TRBV29-1 to TRBJ2-5, with 8 bases identical to TRBD1. With V trimmed by 7 bases and J by 6 bases, 7 bases remained unmatched. The CDR3 runs 12 residues. The germline gives CDR1 SQVTM, CDR2 ANQGSEA. The CDR3 DNA reads TGCAGCGGCAAGGGACAGGACAAGACCCAGTACTTC. Protein product: CSGKGQDKTQYF.

Worth noting for this clone: One end of the junction fails to match germline, which may point to a read error. The gene calls are TRBV5-4 and TRBJ1-2, with 7 bases aligning to TRBD1. Per the germline V gene, CDR1 is SGHNT and CDR2 is YYREEE (reference sequence). The CDR3 is made up of 12 amino acids. CDR3 sequence reads: CASSGTDYGYTF. For the CDR3, the DNA is TGCGCCAGCAGCGGGACAGACTATGGCTACACCTTC.

This chain joins TRBV7-9 and TRBJ2-5; no clear D. The V end was cut by 5 bases, the J end by 4 bases, with 5 bases between. The CDR3 is 11 residues long. The germline V gene has CDR1 SEHNR and CDR2 FQNEAQ (reference sequence). The DNA of the CDR3 is TGTGCCAGCAGCCGTTCAGAGACCCAGTACTTC. Its translation: CASSRSETQYF.

The V call is TRBV7-6, the J call TRBJ1-4, with 7 bases that match TRBD1. The V and J ends lost 4 bases and 5 bases, in that order; junction bases with no gene match: 4. This CDR3 spans 14 amino acids. The germline V gene encodes CDR1 SGHVS and CDR2 FNYEAQ. The CDR3 nucleotides read TGTGCCAGCAGCTCGGGGACAGCGAATGAAAAACTGTTTTTT. This encodes CASSSGTANEKLFF.

The chain recombines TRBV4-1 with TRBJ2-7; 7 bases match TRBD2. Germline V CDR1 and CDR2: MGHRA, YSYEKL. The V segment lost 0 bases and the J segment 3 bases; nucleotides outside the gene matches: 8. The CDR3 is made up of 16 amino acids. The CDR3 region has the DNA TGCGCCAGCAGCCAAGATTCCACTAGCGCGGGCTACGAGCAGTACTTC. Its translation: CASSQDSTSAGYEQYF.

This clone was recorded once. The J gene is TRBJ2-2, the V gene TRBV7-9; TRBD2 is a possible D gene (6 bases). Germline CDR1 SEHNR, CDR2 FQNEAQ (reference sequence). The V gene lost 3 bases and the J gene lost 6 bases, with 20 bases spanning the gap. The length of the CDR3 is 17 residues. For the CDR3, the DNA is TGTGCCAGCAGCTTGGCGGGGACTCCGAGCCGACCCGGGGAGCTGTTTTTT. This codes for CASSLAGTPSRPGELFF.

V gene TRBV29-1 combines with J gene TRBJ1-2; 7 bases match TRBD1. The CDR3 contains 11 residues. Germline CDR1 reads SQVTM; CDR2 reads ANQGSEA. Here the CDR3 reads CRSGGSYGYTF. The CDR3 region has the DNA TGCAGGTCAGGGGGTAGCTATGGCTACACCTTC.

J is TRBJ2-2 and V is TRBV10-1; 8 nucleotides agree with TRBD2. The germline gives CDR1 WNHNN, CDR2 SYGVQD (reference sequence). The CDR3 contains 16 residues. Germline trimming cut 2 bases from V and 0 bases from J; bases unmatched to any gene: 2. The CDR3 DNA reads as TGCGCCAGCAGTGAGCGGCGGGAGGCGAACACCGGGGAGCTGTTTTTT. It encodes CASSERREANTGELFF.

The chain employs TRBV2 and TRBJ2-3, with TRBD2 matching 7 bases. Germline CDR1 SNHLY, CDR2 FYNNEI. V lost 3 bases and J lost 1; bases outside the gene matches: 10. The CDR3 totals 17 residues. The CDR3 region has the DNA TGTGCCAGCAGTGACGCCATCGGCCTAGCGGGCACAGATACGCAGTATTTT. Its translation: CASSDAIGLAGTDTQYF.

This sequence joins TRBV14 and TRBJ2-5; TRBD2 matches at 8 bases. Losses at the gene ends were 2 bases for V and 3 bases for J; bases not matched to a gene: 2. The CDR3 is made up of 14 amino acids. Germline-derived CDR1 and CDR2 are SGHDN and FVKESK. In DNA form, the CDR3 reads TGTGCCAGCAGCCAACAACTAGCGGAAGAGACCCAGTACTTC. It is translated as CASSQQLAEETQYF.

The V gene is TRBV13, the J gene TRBJ2-1; the D gene is possibly TRBD2 (7 bases). The V end lost 10 bases, the J end lost 7 bases, and 20 bases lay between the germline ends. The CDR3 has 14 residues. CDR1 is PRHDT, CDR2 FYEKMQ, per germline (reference sequence). In DNA form, the CDR3 reads TGTGCCACCACACTCGGGGGGCCGACGAATGAGCAGTTCTTC. Translated, it gives CATTLGGPTNEQFF. Filled out from reference TRBV13 and TRBJ2-1, the complete variable domain reads AAGVIQSPRHLIKEKRETATLKCYPIPRHDTVYWYQQGPGQDPQFLISFYEKMQSDKGSIPDRFSAQQFSDYHSELNMSSLELGDSALYFCATTLGGPTNEQFFGPGTRLTVL.

As DNA, the CDR3 is TGTGCCAGCAGCTTAGGGGACTGGCCCGGGGAGCTGTTTTTT. Its translation: CASSLGDWPGELFF. The chain couples TRBV7-8 to TRBJ2-2; weak D call: TRBD2 (6 bases). The CDR3 is 14 residues long. The germline V gene encodes CDR1 SGHVS and CDR2 FQNEAQ. V dropped 1 base and J dropped 6 bases, with 9 bases sitting between them.

The chain recombines TRBV9 with TRBJ2-1, with TRBD2 matching 11 bases. The CDR3 contains 16 residues. The germline gives CDR1 SGDLS, CDR2 YYNGEE. J was trimmed by 7 bases and V by 1 base; bases with no gene match: 7. This CDR3 is CASSVTFSGRGNEQFF. The DNA for the CDR3 is TGTGCCAGCAGCGTAACCTTTAGCGGGAGGGGGAATGAGCAGTTCTTC.

The chain links TRBV27 to TRBJ1-4; unclear D gene. CDR1 and CDR2 (germline): MNHEY, SMNVEV (reference sequence). Trimming pared 2 bases from V and 2 bases from J, leaving 9 bases between. This CDR3 is built from 15 residues. CDR3 in amino acids: CASSLGWETNEKLFF. DNA of the CDR3: TGTGCCAGCAGTTTAGGGTGGGAGACTAATGAAAAACTGTTTTTT.

The V and J genes are TRBV10-1 and TRBJ2-3; weak D call: TRBD1 (6 bases). The CDR3 loop spans 12 amino acids. From germline, CDR1 is WNHNN and CDR2 SYGVQD (reference sequence). V lost 7 bases and J lost 8, with 13 bases in between. CDR3 nucleotides: TGCGCCAGCAACTCTGAAGGGGGTACGCAGTATTTT. Encoded protein: CASNSEGGTQYF.

The chain joins TRBV19 to TRBJ2-7, with D possibly TRBD2 on 6 matching bases. Germline V gene lookup returns CDR1 LNHDA and CDR2 SQIVND (reference sequence). There are 14 residues in the CDR3. V gave up 5 bases and J gave up 7 bases, with 18 bases separating them. CDR3 DNA sequence: TGTGCCAGTAGTCCGTCCGCGGGGCGTTGGGAGCAGTACTTC. It codes for CASSPSAGRWEQYF.

The chain links TRBV30 to TRBJ1-1, with 10 bases matching TRBD1. Germline lookup yields CDR1 GTSNPN and CDR2 SVGIG (reference sequence). This CDR3 contains 15 residues. The V segment lost 2 bases and the J segment 1 base; nucleotides outside the gene matches: 4. The CDR3 loop is CAWSPTGGWNTEAFF. Here the CDR3 DNA reads TGTGCCTGGAGTCCGACAGGGGGCTGGAACACTGAAGCTTTCTTT.

As concerns this clone: One junction end does not reproduce the germline sequence, and a read error may be involved. The V and J genes are TRBV7-9 and TRBJ2-1; TRBD2 matches 8 bases. Germline lookup yields CDR1 SEHNR and CDR2 FQNEAQ (reference sequence). CDR3 size: 18 residues. The CDR3 nucleotides are TGTTCCAGCAGCTTAGTCGGGGGGGGACTGGAGGTAAACAATGAGCAGTTCTTC. Its translation: CSSSLVGGGLEVNNEQFF. Full variable domain (remainder filled in from reference TRBV7-9 and TRBJ2-1): DTGVSQNPRHKITKRGQNVTFRCDPISEHNRLYWYRQTLGQGPEFLTYFQNEAQLEKSRLLSDRFSAERPKGSFSTLEIQRTEQGDSAMYLCSSSLVGGGLEVNNEQFFGPGTRLTVL.

The chain combines TRBV7-9 with TRBJ1-2; no reliable D call. V was clipped by 5 bases and J by 2 bases, with 18 bases between them. The CDR3 has 16 residues. From germline, CDR1 is SEHNR and CDR2 FQNEAQ (reference sequence). The CDR3 sequence is CASSPEGARTNYGYTF. Here the CDR3 DNA reads TGTGCCAGCAGCCCCGAGGGAGCCAGGACCAACTATGGCTACACCTTC.

The J gene is TRBJ1-1, the V gene TRBV7-8; D is undetermined. V was clipped by 5 bases and J by 0 bases, with 4 bases between them. Germline V gives CDR1 SGHVS, CDR2 FQNEAQ. There are 12 residues in the CDR3. In DNA, the CDR3 is TGTGCCAGCAGCCCAGTGAACACTGAAGCTTTCTTT. Translation gives CASSPVNTEAFF.

This clone was seen only once. The chain is built from TRBV9 and TRBJ2-3; D is perhaps TRBD2 (6 bases). This CDR3 region has 16 residues. Germline lookup yields CDR1 SGDLS and CDR2 YYNGEE. V was shortened by 4 bases and J by 0 bases, with 15 bases between the two germline ends. The CDR3 reads CASSQGAGISTDTQYF. The CDR3 bases are TGTGCCAGCAGCCAAGGGGCGGGGATTAGCACAGATACGCAGTATTTT. The entire variable domain, with the rest obtained from reference TRBV9 and TRBJ2-3, is as follows: DSGVTQTPKHLITATGQRVTLRCSPRSGDLSVYWYQQSLDQGLQFLIQYYNGEERAKGNILERFSAQQFPDLHSELNLSSLELGDSALYFCASSQGAGISTDTQYFGPGTRLTVL.

This sequence joins TRBV15 and TRBJ1-2; D gene uncertain. Germline CDR1 is LNHNV and CDR2 is YYDKDF (reference sequence). V was clipped by 1 base and J by 3 bases, with 12 bases between them. CDR3 length: 15 amino acids. The CDR3 sequence: CATSRASGAHYGYTF. The CDR3 DNA sequence: TGTGCCACCAGCAGAGCGAGCGGAGCTCACTATGGCTACACCTTC.